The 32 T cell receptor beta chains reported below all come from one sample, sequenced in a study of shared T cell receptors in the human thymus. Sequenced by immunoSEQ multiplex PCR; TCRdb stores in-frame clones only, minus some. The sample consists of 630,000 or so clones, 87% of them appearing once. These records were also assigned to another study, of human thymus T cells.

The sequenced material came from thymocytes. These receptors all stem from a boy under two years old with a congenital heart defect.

In DNA form, the CDR3 reads TGTGCCAGCAGCAACTACGACAGGGGGCGATGGAGGTTGAACACTGAAGCTTTCTTT. This translates into CASSNYDRGRWRLNTEAFF. J is TRBJ1-1 and V is TRBV7-8; 10 positions match TRBD1. V shed 5 bases, J shed 0 bases, and the junction held 15 bases outside the gene matches. Per the germline V gene, CDR1 is SGHVS and CDR2 is FQNEAQ. The CDR3 consists of 19 residues.

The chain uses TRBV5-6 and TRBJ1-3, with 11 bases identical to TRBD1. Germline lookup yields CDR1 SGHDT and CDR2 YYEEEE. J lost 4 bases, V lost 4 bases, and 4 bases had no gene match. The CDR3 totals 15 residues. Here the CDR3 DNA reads TGTGCCAGCAGCATCCGGACAGGGGGCGGAAACACCATATATTTT. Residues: CASSIRTGGGNTIYF.

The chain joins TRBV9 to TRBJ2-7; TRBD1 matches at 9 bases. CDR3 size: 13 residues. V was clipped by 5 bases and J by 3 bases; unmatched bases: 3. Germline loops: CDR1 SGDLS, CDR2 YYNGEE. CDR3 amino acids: CASSPGQGYEQYF. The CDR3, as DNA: TGTGCCAGCAGTCCGGGACAGGGCTACGAGCAGTACTTC.

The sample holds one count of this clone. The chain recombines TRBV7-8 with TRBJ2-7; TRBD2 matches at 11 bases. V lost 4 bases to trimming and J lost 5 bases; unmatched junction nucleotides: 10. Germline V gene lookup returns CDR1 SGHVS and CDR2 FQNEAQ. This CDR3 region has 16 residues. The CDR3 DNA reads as TGTGCCAGCAGCTCAACCTTAGCGGGGGGGCGGGACGAGCAGTACTTC. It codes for CASSSTLAGGRDEQYF.

The chain's CDR3 is CASTKDRGDTEAFF. The CDR3 nucleotides are TGTGCCAGTACCAAGGACAGGGGCGACACTGAAGCTTTCTTT. The V and J genes are TRBV19 and TRBJ1-1; 9 bases map to TRBD1. The J segment lost 3 bases and the V segment lost 7 bases, leaving 6 bases of the junction unmatched. Germline V gene lookup returns CDR1 LNHDA and CDR2 SQIVND (reference sequence). This CDR3 spans 14 amino acids. The full variable domain, with the rest looked up from reference TRBV19 and TRBJ1-1, is DGGITQSPKYLFRKEGQNVTLSCEQNLNHDAMYWYRQDPGQGLRLIYYSQIVNDFQKGDIAEGYSVSREKKESFPLTVTSAQKNPTAFYLCASTKDRGDTEAFFGQGTRLTVV.

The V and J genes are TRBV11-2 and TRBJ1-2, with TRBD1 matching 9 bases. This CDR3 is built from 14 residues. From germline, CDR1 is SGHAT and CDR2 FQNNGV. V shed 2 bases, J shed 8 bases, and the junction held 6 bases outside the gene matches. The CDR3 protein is CASSLRTGAGGYTF. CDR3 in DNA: TGTGCCAGCAGCTTACGGACAGGGGCGGGCGGCTACACCTTC.

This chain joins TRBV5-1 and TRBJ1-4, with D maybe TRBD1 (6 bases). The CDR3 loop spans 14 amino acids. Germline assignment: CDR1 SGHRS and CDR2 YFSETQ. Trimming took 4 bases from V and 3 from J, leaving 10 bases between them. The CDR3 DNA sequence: TGCGCCAGCAGCGCCGGGACACCTAATGAAAAACTGTTTTTT. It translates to CASSAGTPNEKLFF. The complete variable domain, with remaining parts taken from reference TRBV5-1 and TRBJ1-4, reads KAGVTQTPRYLIKTRGQQVTLSCSPISGHRSVSWYQQTPGQGLQFLFEYFSETQRNKGNFPGRFSGRQFSNSRSEMNVSTLELGDSALYLCASSAGTPNEKLFFGSGTQLSVL.

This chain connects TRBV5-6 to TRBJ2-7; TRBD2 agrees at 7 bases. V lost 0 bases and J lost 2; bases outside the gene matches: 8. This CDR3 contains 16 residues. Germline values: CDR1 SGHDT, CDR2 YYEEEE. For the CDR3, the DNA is TGTGCCAGCAGCTTGGTCGACGGGAGGCGGCCCTACGAGCAGTACTTC. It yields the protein CASSLVDGRRPYEQYF.

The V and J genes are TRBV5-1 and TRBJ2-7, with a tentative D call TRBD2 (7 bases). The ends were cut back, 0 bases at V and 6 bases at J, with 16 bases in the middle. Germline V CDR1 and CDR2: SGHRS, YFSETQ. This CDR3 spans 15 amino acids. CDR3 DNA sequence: TGCGCCAGCAGCTTGGAGGGCGGGGGCCTCGTCGAGCAGTACTTC. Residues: CASSLEGGGLVEQYF.

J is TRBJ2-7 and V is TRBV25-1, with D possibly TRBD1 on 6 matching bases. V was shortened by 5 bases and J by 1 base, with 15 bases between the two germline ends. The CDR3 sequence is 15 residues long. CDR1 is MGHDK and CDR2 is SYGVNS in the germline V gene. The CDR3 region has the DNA TGTGCCAGCAGTCCTTACCCCAGGGGATCCTACGAGCAGTACTTC. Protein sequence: CASSPYPRGSYEQYF.

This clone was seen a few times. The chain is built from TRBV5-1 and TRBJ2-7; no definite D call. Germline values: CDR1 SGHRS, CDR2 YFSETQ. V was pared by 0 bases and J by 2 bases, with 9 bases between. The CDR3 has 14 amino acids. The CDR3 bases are TGCGCCAGCAGCTTGGACAACTATCCCTACGAGCAGTACTTC. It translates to CASSLDNYPYEQYF.

The CDR3 sequence is CASSGGVGGQYQPQHF. The CDR3, as DNA: TGTGCCAGCAGTGGGGGGGTAGGGGGACAGTATCAGCCCCAGCATTTT. The chain is built from TRBV2 and TRBJ1-5; TRBD1 matches at 7 bases. The germline gives CDR1 SNHLY, CDR2 FYNNEI. The CDR3 sequence is 16 residues long. Unmatched junction bases numbered 11, after V lost 4 bases and J lost 5 bases. Drawing the rest from reference TRBV2 and TRBJ1-5, the complete variable domain is EPEVTQTPSHQVTQMGQEVILRCVPISNHLYFYWYRQILGQKVEFLVSFYNNEISEKSEIFDDQFSVERPDGSNFTLKIRSTKLEDSAMYFCASSGGVGGQYQPQHFGDGTRLSIL.

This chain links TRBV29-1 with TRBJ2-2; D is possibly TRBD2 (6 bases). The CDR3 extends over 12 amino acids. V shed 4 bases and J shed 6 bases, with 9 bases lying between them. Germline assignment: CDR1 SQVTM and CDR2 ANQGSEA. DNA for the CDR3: TGCAGCGTTGTCGGCGGGGCCGGGGAGCTGTTTTTT. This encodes CSVVGGAGELFF.

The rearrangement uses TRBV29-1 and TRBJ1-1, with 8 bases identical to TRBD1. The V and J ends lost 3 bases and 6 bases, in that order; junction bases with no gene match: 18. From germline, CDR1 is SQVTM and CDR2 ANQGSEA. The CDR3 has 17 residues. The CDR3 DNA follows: TGCAGCGTTGATAAGGTTTCGGGACAGGTTGTAGATGCTGAAGCTTTCTTT. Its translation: CSVDKVSGQVVDAEAFF. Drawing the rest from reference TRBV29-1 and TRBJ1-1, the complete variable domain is SAVISQKPSRDICQRGTSLTIQCQVDSQVTMMFWYRQQPGQSLTLIATANQGSEATYESGFVIDKFPISRPNLTFSTLTVSNMSPEDSSIYLCSVDKVSGQVVDAEAFFGQGTRLTVV.

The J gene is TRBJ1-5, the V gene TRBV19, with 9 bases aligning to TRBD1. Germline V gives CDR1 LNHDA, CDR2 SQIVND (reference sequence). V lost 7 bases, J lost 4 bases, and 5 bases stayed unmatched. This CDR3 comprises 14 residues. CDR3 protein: CASMGTGKNQPQHF. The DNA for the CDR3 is TGTGCCAGTATGGGGACAGGGAAGAATCAGCCCCAGCATTTT.

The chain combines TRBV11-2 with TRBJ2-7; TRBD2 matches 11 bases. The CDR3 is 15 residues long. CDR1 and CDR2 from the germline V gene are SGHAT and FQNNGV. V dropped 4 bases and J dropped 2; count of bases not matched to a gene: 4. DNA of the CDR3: TGTGCCAGCAGCTGTCGACTAGCGGGACCCTACGAGCAGTACTTC. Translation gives CASSCRLAGPYEQYF. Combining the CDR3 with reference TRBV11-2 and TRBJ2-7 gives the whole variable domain EAGVAQSPRYKIIEKRQSVAFWCNPISGHATLYWYQQILGQGPKLLIQFQNNGVVDDSQLPKDRFSAERLKGVDSTLKIQPAKLEDSAVYLCASSCRLAGPYEQYFGPGTRLTVT.

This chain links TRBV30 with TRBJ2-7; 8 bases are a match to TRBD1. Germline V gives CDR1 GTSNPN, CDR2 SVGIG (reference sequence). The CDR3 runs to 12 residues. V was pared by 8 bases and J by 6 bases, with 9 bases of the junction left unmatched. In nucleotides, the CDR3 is TGTGCCAGGAAAGGACAGGGCGGCGAGCAGTACTTC. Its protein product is CARKGQGGEQYF.

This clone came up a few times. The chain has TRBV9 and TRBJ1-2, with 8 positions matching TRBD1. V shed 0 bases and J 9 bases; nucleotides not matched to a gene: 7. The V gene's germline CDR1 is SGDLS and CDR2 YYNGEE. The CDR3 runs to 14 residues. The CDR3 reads CASSVDPGGVSYTF. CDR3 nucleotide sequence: TGTGCCAGCAGCGTAGATCCAGGGGGCGTAAGCTACACCTTC. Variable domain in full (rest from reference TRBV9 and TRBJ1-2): DSGVTQTPKHLITATGQRVTLRCSPRSGDLSVYWYQQSLDQGLQFLIQYYNGEERAKGNILERFSAQQFPDLHSELNLSSLELGDSALYFCASSVDPGGVSYTFGSGTRLTVV.

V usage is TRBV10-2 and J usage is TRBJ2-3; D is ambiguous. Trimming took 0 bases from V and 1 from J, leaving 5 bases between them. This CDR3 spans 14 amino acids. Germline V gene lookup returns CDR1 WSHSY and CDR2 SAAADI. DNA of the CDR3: TGCGCCAGCAGTGAGTCGAGCGGCACAGATACGCAGTATTTT. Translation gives CASSESSGTDTQYF.

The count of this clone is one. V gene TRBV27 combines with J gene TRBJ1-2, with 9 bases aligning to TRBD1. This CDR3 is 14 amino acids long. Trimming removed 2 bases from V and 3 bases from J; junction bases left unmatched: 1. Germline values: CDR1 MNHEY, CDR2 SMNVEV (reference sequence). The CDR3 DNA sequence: TGTGCCAGCAGTTTAAGGGACAGGGACTATGGCTACACCTTC. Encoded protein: CASSLRDRDYGYTF.

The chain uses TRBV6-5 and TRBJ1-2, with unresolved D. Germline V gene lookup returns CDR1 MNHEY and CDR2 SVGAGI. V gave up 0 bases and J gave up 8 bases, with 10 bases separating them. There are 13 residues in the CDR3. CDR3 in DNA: TGTGCCAGCAGTTACTCAGGAGGGATGGGCTACACCTTC. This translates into CASSYSGGMGYTF.

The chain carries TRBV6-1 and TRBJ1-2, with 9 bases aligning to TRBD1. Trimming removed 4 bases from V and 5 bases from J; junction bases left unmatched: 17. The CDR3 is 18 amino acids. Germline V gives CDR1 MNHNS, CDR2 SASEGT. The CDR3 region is CASSVSGTGNGHLYGYTF. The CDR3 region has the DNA TGTGCCAGCAGTGTATCCGGGACAGGGAATGGGCACCTTTATGGCTACACCTTC.

The CDR3 here is CASSHFRGGENNEQFF. In DNA, the CDR3 is TGCGCCAGCAGCCACTTCCGAGGGGGGGAGAACAATGAGCAGTTCTTC. The rearrangement uses TRBV4-3 and TRBJ2-1; D is possibly TRBD2 (7 bases). In germline, CDR1 is LGHNA, CDR2 YSLEER. V lost 3 bases to trimming and J lost 5 bases, with 17 bases between them. The length of the CDR3 is 16 residues.

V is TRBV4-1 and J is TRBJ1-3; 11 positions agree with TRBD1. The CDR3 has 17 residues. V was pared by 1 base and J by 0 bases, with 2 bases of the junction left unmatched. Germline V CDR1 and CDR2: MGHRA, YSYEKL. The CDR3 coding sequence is TGCGCCAGCAGCCAAGGGGACAGGGGGTACTCTGGAAACACCATATATTTT. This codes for CASSQGDRGYSGNTIYF.

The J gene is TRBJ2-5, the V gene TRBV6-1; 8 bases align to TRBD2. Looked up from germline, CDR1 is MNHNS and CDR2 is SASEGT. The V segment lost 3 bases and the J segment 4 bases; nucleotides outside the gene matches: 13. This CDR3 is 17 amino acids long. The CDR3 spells CASSEVPASGSPETQYF. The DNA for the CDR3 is TGTGCCAGCAGTGAGGTCCCGGCTAGCGGGTCCCCAGAGACCCAGTACTTC.

DNA of the CDR3: TGTGCCAGCAGTGAACCTAGACAGGGGGGCTCCTACGAGCAGTACTTC. Translated, it gives CASSEPRQGGSYEQYF. V gene TRBV6-1 combines with J gene TRBJ2-7, with 9 nucleotides matching TRBD1. Trimming cost V 2 bases and J 0 bases; bases outside gene matches: 5. The CDR3 runs to 16 residues. CDR1 and CDR2 from the germline V gene are MNHNS and SASEGT.

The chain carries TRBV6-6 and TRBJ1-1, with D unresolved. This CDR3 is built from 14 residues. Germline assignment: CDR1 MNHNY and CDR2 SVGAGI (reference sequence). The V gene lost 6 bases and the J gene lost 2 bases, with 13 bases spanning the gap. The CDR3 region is CASRRGSANTEAFF. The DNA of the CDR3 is TGTGCCAGCAGGCGCGGGTCCGCAAACACTGAAGCTTTCTTT.

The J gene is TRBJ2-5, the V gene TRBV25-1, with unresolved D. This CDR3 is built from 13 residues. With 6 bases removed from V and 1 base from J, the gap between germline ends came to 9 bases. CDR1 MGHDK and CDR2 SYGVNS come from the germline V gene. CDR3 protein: CASRGTRQETQYF. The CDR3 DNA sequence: TGTGCCAGCAGGGGCACTCGCCAAGAGACCCAGTACTTC.

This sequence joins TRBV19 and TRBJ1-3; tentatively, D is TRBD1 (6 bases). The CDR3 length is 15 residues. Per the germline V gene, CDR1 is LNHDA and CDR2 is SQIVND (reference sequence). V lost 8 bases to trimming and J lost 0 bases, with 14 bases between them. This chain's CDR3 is CASGLQGFSGNTIYF. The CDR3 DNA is TGTGCCAGTGGATTACAGGGATTCTCTGGAAACACCATATATTTT.

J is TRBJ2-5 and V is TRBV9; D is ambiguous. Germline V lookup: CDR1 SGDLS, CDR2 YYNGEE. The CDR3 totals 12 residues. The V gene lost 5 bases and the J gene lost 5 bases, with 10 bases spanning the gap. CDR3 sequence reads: CASSSSMETQYF. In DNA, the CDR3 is TGTGCCAGCAGTTCTAGTATGGAGACCCAGTACTTC.

CDR3 in amino acids: CASSSPATGRGELFF. In nucleotides, the CDR3 is TGTGCCAGCAGCTCCCCCGCGACAGGGCGCGGGGAGCTGTTTTTT. The chain combines TRBV28 with TRBJ2-2; 7 nucleotides align to TRBD1. Germline V gene data show CDR1 as MDHEN and CDR2 as SYDVKM. The CDR3 loop spans 15 amino acids. Trimming took 6 bases from V and 7 from J; bases not matched to a gene: 11. The entire variable domain, with the rest obtained from reference TRBV28 and TRBJ2-2, is as follows: DVKVTQSSRYLVKRTGEKVFLECVQDMDHENMFWYRQDPGLGLRLIYFSYDVKMKEKGDIPEGYSVSREKKERFSLILESASTNQTSMYLCASSSPATGRGELFFGEGSRLTVL.

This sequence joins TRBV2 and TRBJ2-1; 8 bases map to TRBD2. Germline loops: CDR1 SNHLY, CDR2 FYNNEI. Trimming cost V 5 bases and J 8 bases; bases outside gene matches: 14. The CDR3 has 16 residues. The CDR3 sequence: CASSRRGAGAGDEQFF. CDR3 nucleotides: TGTGCCAGCAGTCGAAGGGGAGCGGGAGCCGGCGATGAGCAGTTCTTC.